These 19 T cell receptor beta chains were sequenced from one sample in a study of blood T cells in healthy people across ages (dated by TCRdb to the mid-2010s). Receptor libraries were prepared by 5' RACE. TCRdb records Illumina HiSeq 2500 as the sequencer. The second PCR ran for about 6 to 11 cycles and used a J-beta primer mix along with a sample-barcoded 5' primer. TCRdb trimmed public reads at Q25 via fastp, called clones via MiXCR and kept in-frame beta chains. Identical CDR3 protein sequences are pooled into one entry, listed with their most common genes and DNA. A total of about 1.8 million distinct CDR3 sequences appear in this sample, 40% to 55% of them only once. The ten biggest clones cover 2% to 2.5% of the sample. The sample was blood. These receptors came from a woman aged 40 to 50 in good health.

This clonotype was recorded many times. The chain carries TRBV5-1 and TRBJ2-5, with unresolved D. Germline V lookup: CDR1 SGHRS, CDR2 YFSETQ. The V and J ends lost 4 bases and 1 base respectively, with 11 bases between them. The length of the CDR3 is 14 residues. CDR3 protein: CASSPAGIQETQYF. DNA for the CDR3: TGCGCCAGCAGCCCTGCAGGTATCCAAGAGACCCAGTACTTC.

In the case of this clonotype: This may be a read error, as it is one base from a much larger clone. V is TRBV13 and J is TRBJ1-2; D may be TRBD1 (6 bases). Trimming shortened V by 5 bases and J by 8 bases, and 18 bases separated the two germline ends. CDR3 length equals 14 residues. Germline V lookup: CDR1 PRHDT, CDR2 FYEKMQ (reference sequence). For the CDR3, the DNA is TGTGCCAGCAGCCCGAAACTCTGTAGGGGGGGCTACACCTTC. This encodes CASSPKLCRGGYTF.

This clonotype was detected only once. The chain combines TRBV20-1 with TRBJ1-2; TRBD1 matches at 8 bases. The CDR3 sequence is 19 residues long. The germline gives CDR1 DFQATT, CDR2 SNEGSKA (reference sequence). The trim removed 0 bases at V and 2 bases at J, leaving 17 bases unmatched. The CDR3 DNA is TGCAGTGCTAGAGACGGGGACAGGAGAGTATTAGATGCAAACTATGGCTACACCTTC. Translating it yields CSARDGDRRVLDANYGYTF.

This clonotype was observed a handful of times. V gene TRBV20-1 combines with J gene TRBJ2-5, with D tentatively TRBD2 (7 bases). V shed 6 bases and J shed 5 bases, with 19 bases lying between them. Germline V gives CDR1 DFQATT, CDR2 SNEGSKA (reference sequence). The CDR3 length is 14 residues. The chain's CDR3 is CSATLGGPLETQYF. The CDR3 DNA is TGCAGTGCCACCCTGGGGGGGCCGCTTGAGACCCAGTACTTC.

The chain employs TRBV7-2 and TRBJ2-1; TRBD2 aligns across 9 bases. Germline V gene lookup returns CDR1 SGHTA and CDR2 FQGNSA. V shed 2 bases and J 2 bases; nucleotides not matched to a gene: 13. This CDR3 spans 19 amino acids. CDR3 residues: CASSLNAGGGYPAYNEQFF. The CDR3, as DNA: TGTGCCAGCAGCTTAAATGCGGGGGGGGGTTATCCGGCCTACAATGAGCAGTTCTTC.

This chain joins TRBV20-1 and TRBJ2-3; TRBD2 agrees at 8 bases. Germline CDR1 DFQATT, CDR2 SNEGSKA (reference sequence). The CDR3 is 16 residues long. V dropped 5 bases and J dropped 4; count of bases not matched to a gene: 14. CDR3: CSAPDPGGGWSDTQYF. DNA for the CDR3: TGCAGTGCTCCCGACCCGGGCGGGGGGTGGTCAGATACGCAGTATTTT.

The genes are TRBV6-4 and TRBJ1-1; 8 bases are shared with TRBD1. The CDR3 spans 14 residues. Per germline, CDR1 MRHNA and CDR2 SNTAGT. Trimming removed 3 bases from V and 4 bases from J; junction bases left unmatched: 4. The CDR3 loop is CASSEQGGGTEAFF. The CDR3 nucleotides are TGTGCCAGCAGTGAACAGGGGGGTGGCACTGAAGCTTTCTTT.

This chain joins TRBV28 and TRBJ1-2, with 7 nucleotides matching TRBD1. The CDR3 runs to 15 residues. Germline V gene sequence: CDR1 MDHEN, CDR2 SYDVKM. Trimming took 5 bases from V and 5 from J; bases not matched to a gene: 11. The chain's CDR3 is CASSVGGGTEYGYTF. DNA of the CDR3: TGTGCCAGCAGTGTAGGAGGCGGGACAGAATATGGCTACACCTTC.

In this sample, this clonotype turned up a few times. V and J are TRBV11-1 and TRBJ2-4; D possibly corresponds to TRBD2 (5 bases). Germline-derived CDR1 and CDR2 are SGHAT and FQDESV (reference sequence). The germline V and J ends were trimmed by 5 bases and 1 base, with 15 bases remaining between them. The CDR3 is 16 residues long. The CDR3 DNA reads TGTGCCAGCAGCAGTACCGGGGTAGGGGCCAAAAACATTCAGTACTTC. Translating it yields CASSSTGVGAKNIQYF.

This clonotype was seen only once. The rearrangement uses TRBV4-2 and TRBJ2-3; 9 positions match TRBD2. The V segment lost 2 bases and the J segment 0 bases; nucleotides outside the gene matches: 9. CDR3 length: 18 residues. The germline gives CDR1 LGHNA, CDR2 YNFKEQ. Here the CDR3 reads CASSQQLAGGPSTDTQYF. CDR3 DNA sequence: TGTGCCAGCAGCCAACAATTGGCGGGGGGGCCTAGCACAGATACGCAGTATTTT.

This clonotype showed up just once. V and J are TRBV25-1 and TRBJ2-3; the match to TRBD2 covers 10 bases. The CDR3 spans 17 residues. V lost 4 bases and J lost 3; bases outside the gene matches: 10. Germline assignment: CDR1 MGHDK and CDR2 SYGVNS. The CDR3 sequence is CASSGPQRGGLTDTQYF. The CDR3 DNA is TGTGCCAGCAGTGGGCCTCAGCGGGGGGGCCTTACAGATACGCAGTATTTT.

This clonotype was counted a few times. The CDR3 loop reads CSAILSSGNTDTQYF. For the CDR3, the DNA is TGCAGTGCTATACTTTCTAGCGGGAACACAGATACGCAGTATTTT. This rearrangement joins TRBV20-1 to TRBJ2-3, with TRBD2 matching 9 bases. This CDR3 spans 15 amino acids. CDR1 and CDR2 from the germline V gene are DFQATT and SNEGSKA (reference sequence). Germline trimming cut 4 bases from V and 2 bases from J; bases unmatched to any gene: 7.

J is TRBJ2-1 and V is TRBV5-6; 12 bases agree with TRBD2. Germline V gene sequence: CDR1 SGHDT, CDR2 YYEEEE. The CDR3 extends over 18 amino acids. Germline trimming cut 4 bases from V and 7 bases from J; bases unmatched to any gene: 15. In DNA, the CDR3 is TGTGCCAGCAGCCTCCGTACTAGCGGGGGGCCTAACGGGAATGAGCAGTTCTTC. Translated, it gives CASSLRTSGGPNGNEQFF.

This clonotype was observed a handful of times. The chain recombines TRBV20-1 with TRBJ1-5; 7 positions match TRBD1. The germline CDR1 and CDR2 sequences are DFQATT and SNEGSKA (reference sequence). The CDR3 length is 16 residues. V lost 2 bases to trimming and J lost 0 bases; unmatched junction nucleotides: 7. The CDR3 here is CSARSPGGYSNQPQHF. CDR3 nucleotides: TGCAGTGCTAGATCCCCAGGGGGGTATAGCAATCAGCCCCAGCATTTT.

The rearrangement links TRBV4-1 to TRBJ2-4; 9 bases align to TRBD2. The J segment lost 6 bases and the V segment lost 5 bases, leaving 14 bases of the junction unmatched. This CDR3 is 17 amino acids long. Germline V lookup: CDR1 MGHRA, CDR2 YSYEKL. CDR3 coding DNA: TGCGCCAGCAGCGGTAGCGGGGGAGGTCGGTCGACAAACATTCAGTACTTC. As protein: CASSGSGGGRSTNIQYF.

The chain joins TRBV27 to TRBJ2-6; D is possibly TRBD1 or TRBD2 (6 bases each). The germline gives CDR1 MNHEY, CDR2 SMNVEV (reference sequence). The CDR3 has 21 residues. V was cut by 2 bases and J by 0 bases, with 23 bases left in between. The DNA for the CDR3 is TGTGCCAGCAGTTTAAGGGGGTTGAGCTCACGAGCGGGCTCTGGGGCCAACGTCCTGACTTTC. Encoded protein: CASSLRGLSSRAGSGANVLTF.

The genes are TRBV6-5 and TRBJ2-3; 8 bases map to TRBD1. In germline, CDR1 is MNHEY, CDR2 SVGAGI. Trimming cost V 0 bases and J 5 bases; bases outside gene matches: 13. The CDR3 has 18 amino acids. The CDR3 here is CASSYSPGTYRGKDTQYF. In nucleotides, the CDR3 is TGTGCCAGCAGTTACTCCCCTGGGACATACAGGGGGAAAGATACGCAGTATTTT.

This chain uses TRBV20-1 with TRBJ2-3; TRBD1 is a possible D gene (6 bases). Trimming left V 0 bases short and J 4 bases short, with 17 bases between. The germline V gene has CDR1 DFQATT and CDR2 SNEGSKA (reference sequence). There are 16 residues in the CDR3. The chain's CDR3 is CSARDLGRGVADTQYF. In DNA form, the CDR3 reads TGCAGTGCTAGAGATCTTGGCAGGGGCGTCGCAGATACGCAGTATTTT.

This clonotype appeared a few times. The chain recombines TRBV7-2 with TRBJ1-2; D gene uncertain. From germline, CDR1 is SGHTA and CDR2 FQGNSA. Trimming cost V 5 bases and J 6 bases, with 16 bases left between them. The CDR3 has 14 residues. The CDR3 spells CASSRRGKEDGYTF. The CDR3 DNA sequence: TGTGCCAGCAGCCGCCGGGGAAAGGAGGATGGCTACACCTTC.